Listed here is a single T cell receptor beta chain. This record belongs to a study of preoperative IRX-2 immunotherapy in early breast cancer. Treatment reported: preoperative locoregional IRX-2 cytokine immunotherapy. Patients received preoperative, locoregional IRX-2 cytokine immunotherapy in a phase Ib study. TCRdb's copy holds only in-frame clones and misses some; the assay was immunoSEQ multiplex PCR. The sample has 25,000 to 35,000 clones; 65% to 85% are singletons. V gave up 7 bases and J gave up 5 bases, with 21 bases separating them. Germline lookup yields CDR1 SGHNT and CDR2 YENEEA. The CDR3 runs to 15 residues.

The receptor comes from a human donor with breast cancer. This chain uses TRBV11-3 with TRBJ2-7; possibly TRBD1 for D (6 bases). This material was collected from a patient treated with IRX-2 immunotherapy. The DNA of the CDR3 is TGTGCCAGCAACGAGAGGGGGACCTGGTGGGACGAGCAGTACTTC. Its translation: CASNERGTWWDEQYF.